These 16 T cell receptor beta chains share one sample of origin, sequenced in a study of human CD8 memory T cell subsets. UMI-labeled 5' RACE yielded the TCR beta libraries. TCRdb re-called the 5' RACE reads; one entry per CDR3 protein, DNA not given. The repertoire shows about 9,300 distinct CDR3 sequences; the top ten hold around 22%. Sequenced input: CD8+ T cells from PBMCs. These receptors came from a human donor in good health.

The chain carries TRBV7-6 and TRBJ2-2. Germline V CDR1 and CDR2: SGHVS, FNYEAQ. CDR3 size: 13 residues. CDR3 sequence reads: CASSLDVGGELFF.

The chain's CDR3 is CASLSTDTQYF. The J gene is TRBJ2-3, the V gene TRBV7-9. The germline gives CDR1 SEHNR, CDR2 FQNEAQ (reference sequence). There are 11 residues in the CDR3.

This clonotype counts as medium-sized (0.01 to 0.1%) by frequency. J is TRBJ2-3 and V is TRBV29-1; the TCRdb D gene call, TRBD2, has no DNA to confirm it. The CDR3 has 15 residues. The V gene's germline CDR1 is SQVTM and CDR2 ANQGSEA. CDR3 protein: CSVVGGLLHTDTQYF.

Here the CDR3 reads CASSLTADALSGNTIYF. The rearrangement uses TRBV7-3 and TRBJ1-3; TCRdb designates TRBD1, a call that cannot be tested without DNA. Germline CDR1 reads SGHTA; CDR2 reads FQGTGA. The CDR3 length is 17 residues.

This chain links TRBV29-1 with TRBJ2-7; TCRdb's D gene call, TRBD1, goes unchecked for lack of DNA. This CDR3 spans 14 amino acids. The germline CDR1 and CDR2 sequences are SQVTM and ANQGSEA. The CDR3 loop is CSVPTGGSVYEQYF.

The genes are TRBV20-1 and TRBJ1-1. The germline V gene has CDR1 DFQATT and CDR2 SNEGSKA (reference sequence). The length of the CDR3 is 14 residues. This CDR3 is CSARERLSDTEAFF.

The chain recombines TRBV7-8 with TRBJ2-2; TCRdb's D call of TRBD1 is untestable without DNA. CDR3 length equals 16 residues. Per germline, CDR1 SGHVS and CDR2 FQNEAQ. Here the CDR3 reads CASTKTPPKGTGELFF. The complete variable domain, with remaining parts taken from reference TRBV7-8 and TRBJ2-2, reads GAGVSQSPRYKVAKRGQDVALRCDPISGHVSLFWYQQALGQGPEFLTYFQNEAQLDKSGLPSDRFFAERPEGSVSTLKIQRTQQEDSAVYLCASTKTPPKGTGELFFGEGSRLTVL.

The rearrangement uses TRBV5-4 and TRBJ2-2; TCRdb's D call of TRBD2 is untestable without DNA. The CDR3 runs 14 residues. Per germline, CDR1 SGHNT and CDR2 YYREEE (reference sequence). This CDR3 reads CASSLGLAPGELFF.

J is TRBJ2-2 and V is TRBV19. This CDR3 is built from 14 residues. Germline assignment: CDR1 LNHDA and CDR2 SQIVND (reference sequence). CDR3 sequence: CASSIGAHTGELFF.

The chain carries TRBV20-1 and TRBJ2-7; TCRdb proposes TRBD1, but this gene call is untestable without DNA. The CDR3 runs to 12 residues. The germline gives CDR1 DFQATT, CDR2 SNEGSKA (reference sequence). CDR3 sequence reads: CSARPRDYEQYF.

This clonotype ranks as medium-sized in terms of frequency. This rearrangement joins TRBV28 to TRBJ1-2; the D gene TCRdb calls, TRBD1, cannot be checked with no DNA. This CDR3 has 13 amino acids. CDR1 is MDHEN and CDR2 is SYDVKM in the germline V gene. CDR3 in amino acids: CASTGLGRKGYTF.

The chain joins TRBV27 to TRBJ2-7. CDR3 length: 12 residues. The V gene's germline CDR1 is MNHEY and CDR2 SMNVEV (reference sequence). The CDR3 here is CASSLNPYEQYF.

The chain employs TRBV28 and TRBJ2-2; TCRdb proposes TRBD2, but this gene call is untestable without DNA. The length of the CDR3 is 17 residues. Germline CDR1 reads MDHEN; CDR2 reads SYDVKM. The CDR3 reads CASSPGEREANTGELFF.

This clonotype ranks as medium-sized (0.01 to 0.1%) in terms of frequency. The chain links TRBV5-1 to TRBJ1-1. CDR1 SGHRS and CDR2 YFSETQ come from the germline V gene. The CDR3 consists of 13 residues. This CDR3 is CASSLATDYEAFF.

The V and J genes are TRBV7-2 and TRBJ1-6; TCRdb's assignment of TRBD1 cannot be checked, as there is no DNA. The length of the CDR3 is 18 residues. Germline-derived CDR1 and CDR2 are SGHTA and FQGNSA. The CDR3: CASSLGQGVVSYNSPLHF.

The V call is TRBV28, the J call TRBJ2-5; TCRdb gives TRBD2 as the D gene, but with no DNA this cannot be confirmed. Germline CDR1 reads MDHEN; CDR2 reads SYDVKM. This CDR3 has 16 residues. CDR3: CASSLTGTSLQETQYF.